Following are 19 T cell receptor beta chains from one sample sequenced in a study of blood T cell repertoires in COVID-19. Generated by immunoSEQ multiplex PCR, the TCRdb table keeps only in-frame clones and is missing some. Of 200,000 to 300,000 clones listed, about 89% are singletons. Sequencing input: PBMCs or T cells enriched from blood (not recorded which). These receptor sequences come from a woman aged 30 to 39 who had recovered from COVID-19.

This clone was observed a handful of times. The V call is TRBV19, the J call TRBJ1-2; TRBD1 aligns across 9 bases. Germline trimming cut 6 bases from V and 4 bases from J; bases unmatched to any gene: 9. Germline CDR1 LNHDA, CDR2 SQIVND (reference sequence). CDR3 length: 15 residues. CDR3 nucleotides: TGTGCCAGTAGAGCCGGGACAGGGCAGTTCTATGGCTACACCTTC. Its protein product is CASRAGTGQFYGYTF.

The chain recombines TRBV27 with TRBJ1-1; TRBD1 aligns across 7 bases. J was trimmed by 1 base and V by 5 bases; bases with no gene match: 4. Germline CDR1 reads MNHEY; CDR2 reads SMNVEV (reference sequence). The CDR3 has 14 residues. The CDR3 DNA reads TGTGCCAGCAGTGTACAGGGGAGGAACACTGAAGCTTTCTTT. Amino acids: CASSVQGRNTEAFF.

The rearrangement uses TRBV19 and TRBJ1-1; D possibly corresponds to TRBD1 (6 bases). This CDR3 comprises 15 residues. The V end was cut by 6 bases, the J end by 5 bases, with 19 bases between. Germline V gene data show CDR1 as LNHDA and CDR2 as SQIVND (reference sequence). The DNA of the CDR3 is TGTGCCAGTAGAGACAGGTCCCAGCGTCGGACTGAAGCTTTCTTT. It translates to CASRDRSQRRTEAFF.

This sequence joins TRBV3-1 (or the pseudogene TRBV3-2) and TRBJ1-1; D is perhaps TRBD1 (6 bases). This CDR3 comprises 14 residues. Germline assignment: CDR1 LGHDT and CDR2 YNNKEL (reference sequence). V lost 4 bases and J lost 7, with 16 bases in between. CDR3 DNA sequence: TGTGCCAGCAGCCTGGGGGCACGGGGAAGTGAAGCTTTCTTT. The encoded protein is CASSLGARGSEAFF.

The chain uses TRBV4-2 and TRBJ2-7; D is unresolved. CDR1 is LGHNA and CDR2 is YNFKEQ in the germline V gene. The CDR3 spans 13 residues. V was clipped by 0 bases and J by 3 bases, with 6 bases between them. CDR3 sequence reads: CASSQEQYYEQYF. In DNA form, the CDR3 reads TGTGCCAGCAGCCAAGAGCAGTACTACGAGCAGTACTTC.

This clone appeared a single time. The chain is built from TRBV29-1 and TRBJ2-2, with a tentative D call TRBD2 (5 bases). With 7 bases removed from V and 4 bases from J, the gap between germline ends came to 16 bases. CDR1 is SQVTM, CDR2 ANQGSEA, per germline. This CDR3 spans 14 amino acids. The CDR3 DNA sequence: TGCAGCGCGGCGCCCCTAGCAGGCACCGGGGAGCTGTTTTTT. Translated, it gives CSAAPLAGTGELFF.

DNA of the CDR3: TGTGCCACCAGCAGAAGACGCACAGGAACGCGAAATCAGCCCCAGCATTTT. Amino acid sequence: CATSRRRTGTRNQPQHF. The rearrangement joins TRBV15 to TRBJ1-5; maybe TRBD1 (5 bases). The germline V and J ends were trimmed by 2 bases and 4 bases, with 18 bases remaining between them. CDR1 is LNHNV and CDR2 is YYDKDF in the germline V gene (reference sequence). The CDR3 sequence is 17 residues long.

The chain recombines TRBV28 with TRBJ2-1; 9 bases match TRBD1. Losses at the gene ends were 5 bases for V and 5 bases for J; bases not matched to a gene: 7. The CDR3 consists of 15 residues. In germline, CDR1 is MDHEN, CDR2 SYDVKM. The chain's CDR3 is CASSHPGQGHNEQFF. The CDR3 DNA reads TGTGCCAGCAGTCACCCGGGACAGGGCCACAATGAGCAGTTCTTC. Using reference TRBV28 and TRBJ2-1 for the parts outside the CDR3, the full variable domain is DVKVTQSSRYLVKRTGEKVFLECVQDMDHENMFWYRQDPGLGLRLIYFSYDVKMKEKGDIPEGYSVSREKKERFSLILESASTNQTSMYLCASSHPGQGHNEQFFGPGTRLTVL.

CDR3 loop: CASSRGRPYNSPLHF. CDR3 sequence (DNA): TGCGCCAGCTCCAGGGGCAGGCCCTATAATTCACCCCTCCACTTT. V and J are TRBV4-1 and TRBJ1-6; perhaps TRBD1 as D (6 bases). V lost 8 bases, J lost 2 bases, and 13 bases lay in between. The CDR3 is made up of 15 amino acids. Germline V gene sequence: CDR1 MGHRA, CDR2 YSYEKL.

The rearrangement joins TRBV7-9 to TRBJ1-2; 8 bases map to TRBD1. The CDR3 covers 13 residues. Germline lookup yields CDR1 SEHNR and CDR2 FQNEAQ (reference sequence). V lost 2 bases to trimming and J lost 5 bases; unmatched junction nucleotides: 1. The CDR3 is CASSLHRGYGYTF. The CDR3 coding sequence is TGTGCCAGCAGCTTACACAGGGGGTATGGCTACACCTTC. Full variable domain (rest looked up from reference TRBV7-9 and TRBJ1-2): DTGVSQNPRHKITKRGQNVTFRCDPISEHNRLYWYRQTLGQGPEFLTYFQNEAQLEKSRLLSDRFSAERPKGSFSTLEIQRTEQGDSAMYLCASSLHRGYGYTFGSGTRLTVV.

The rearrangement uses TRBV7-2 and TRBJ2-1; 8 bases are a match to TRBD2. The V and J ends lost 1 base and 4 bases, in that order; junction bases with no gene match: 6. Germline V gene data show CDR1 as SGHTA and CDR2 as FQGNSA. The CDR3 length is 16 residues. The CDR3 DNA follows: TGTGCCAGCAGCTTAGGCATTGCGGGAGGATACAATGAGCAGTTCTTC. Its protein product is CASSLGIAGGYNEQFF.

The V and J genes are TRBV19 and TRBJ2-1; 10 positions agree with TRBD1. Germline V gives CDR1 LNHDA, CDR2 SQIVND (reference sequence). The CDR3 totals 14 residues. The ends lost 7 bases at V and 5 bases at J; junction bases unmatched: 5. CDR3 in amino acids: CASTSGQGDNEQFF. DNA of the CDR3: TGTGCCAGTACCTCCGGACAGGGGGACAATGAGCAGTTCTTC.

V is TRBV19 and J is TRBJ1-3; D is possibly TRBD1 (5 bases). Trimming stripped 9 bases from V and 4 bases from J, with 13 bases between. The length of the CDR3 is 13 residues. Germline CDR1 is LNHDA and CDR2 is SQIVND (reference sequence). The CDR3 nucleotides are TGTGCCAGCGGTCGGGGGGGAGGAAACACCATATATTTT. Protein: CASGRGGGNTIYF.

The chain carries TRBV7-9 and TRBJ1-3; D is perhaps TRBD1 (5 bases). Germline lookup yields CDR1 SEHNR and CDR2 FQNEAQ (reference sequence). The V end was cut by 5 bases, the J end by 4 bases, with 15 bases between. The CDR3 loop spans 15 amino acids. DNA of the CDR3: TGTGCCAGCAGCCCCAGGGCAGGCGAAGGAAACACCATATATTTT. As protein: CASSPRAGEGNTIYF.

The chain employs TRBV6-1 and TRBJ2-7; D gene uncertain. The CDR3 has 13 residues. The ends were cut back, 1 base at V and 2 bases at J, with 6 bases in the middle. CDR1 MNHNS and CDR2 SASEGT come from the germline V gene. CDR3 residues: CASSEGATYEQYF. The CDR3, as DNA: TGTGCCAGCAGTGAAGGGGCCACCTACGAGCAGTACTTC.

The genes are TRBV7-9 and TRBJ2-1; 9 nucleotides match TRBD2. J was trimmed by 9 bases and V by 2 bases; bases with no gene match: 11. The CDR3 has 16 residues. Germline CDR1 reads SEHNR; CDR2 reads FQNEAQ (reference sequence). As DNA, the CDR3 is TGTGCCAGCAGCTTATGGGTTAGCGGGAGAACGGGTGAGCAGTTCTTC. It translates to CASSLWVSGRTGEQFF.

The chain couples TRBV5-4 to TRBJ1-2; 8 positions agree with TRBD1. The germline gives CDR1 SGHNT, CDR2 YYREEE (reference sequence). Trimming at V came to 0 bases and at J to 14 bases, leaving 9 bases not matched to a gene. The CDR3 runs 13 residues. CDR3 sequence reads: CASSLAAGGPITF. The CDR3, as DNA: TGTGCCAGCAGCTTGGCGGCAGGGGGCCCTATAACCTTC.

The J gene is TRBJ1-3, the V gene TRBV29-1; 7 bases agree with TRBD1. CDR1 is SQVTM, CDR2 ANQGSEA, per germline. CDR3 size: 15 residues. V lost 4 bases and J lost 0; bases outside the gene matches: 6. The CDR3 DNA sequence: TGCAGCGTTGGGGACAGCACTCTCTCTGGAAACACCATATATTTT. This translates into CSVGDSTLSGNTIYF.

The gene calls are TRBV5-1 and TRBJ2-3; 9 bases agree with TRBD2. V gave up 4 bases and J gave up 6 bases; unmatched junction bases: 15. The CDR3 length is 17 residues. Germline V CDR1 and CDR2: SGHRS, YFSETQ. The chain's CDR3 is CASSPRRGGGRADTQYF. Here the CDR3 DNA reads TGCGCCAGCAGCCCCCGACGTGGTGGCGGGAGGGCCGATACGCAGTATTTT.